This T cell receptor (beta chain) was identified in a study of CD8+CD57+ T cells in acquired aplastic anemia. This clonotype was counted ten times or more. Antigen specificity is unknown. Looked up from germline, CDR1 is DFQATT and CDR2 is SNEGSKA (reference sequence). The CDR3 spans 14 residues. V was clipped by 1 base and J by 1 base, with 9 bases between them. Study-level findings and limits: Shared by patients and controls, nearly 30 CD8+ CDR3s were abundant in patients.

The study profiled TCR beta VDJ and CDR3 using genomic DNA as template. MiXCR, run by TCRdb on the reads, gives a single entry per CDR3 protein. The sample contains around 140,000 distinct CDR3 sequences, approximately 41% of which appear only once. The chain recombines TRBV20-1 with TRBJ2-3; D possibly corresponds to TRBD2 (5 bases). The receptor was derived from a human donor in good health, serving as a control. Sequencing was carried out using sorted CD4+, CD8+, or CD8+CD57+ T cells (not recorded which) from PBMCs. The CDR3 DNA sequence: TGCAGTGCTAGAGGAACCGGGGGCACAGATACGCAGTATTTT. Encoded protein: CSARGTGGTDTQYF.